This record concerns one T cell receptor beta chain sequence. Its antigen is unidentified. A much larger clonotype is one base distant, so this may be a read error. V shed 3 bases and J shed 3 bases, with 12 bases lying between them. CDR3 length: 14 amino acids. It was by quantitative 5'-RACE with molecular barcodes that TCR beta libraries were made. TCRdb re-called the 5' RACE reads through MiXCR, storing one row per CDR3 protein. The data show about 240,000 distinct CDR3 sequences, about 10% seen once. The source of the sample is a study of CD8 T cells in ankylosing spondylitis. The study, taken as a whole, reports: The authors reported significant enrichment of disease-linked clones in matched ankylosing spondylitis synovial fluid. Disease-associated clones were CD8+ and fairly uncommon in peripheral blood. A TCR beta motif of several highly homologous variants seemed to mark ankylosing spondylitis blood.

J is TRBJ2-7 and V is TRBV12-3 or TRBV12-4; no clear D gene. The material sequenced was blood, either unsorted or a sorted T cell fraction (not recorded which). The sequence derives from a male donor with ankylosing spondylitis or in good health (not recorded which). The CDR3 here is CASSLSGRDYEQYF. The CDR3 DNA reads as TGTGCCAGCAGTTTGAGTGGAAGGGACTACGAGCAGTACTTC.